The 30 T cell receptor beta chains below come from one sample, sequenced in a study of CD8 T cells in ankylosing spondylitis (dated by TCRdb to about 2017). What the study reported, not specific to this receptor: A TCR beta motif of seven or eight highly homologous amino acid variants appeared characteristic of blood from ankylosing spondylitis patients.

No antigen has been identified for these receptors. The library was generated by 5' RACE. The data were produced on an Illumina HiSeq 2500. Starting from the raw public reads, TCRdb applied fastp trimming at Q25, assembled clones with MiXCR and retained in-frame beta chains. Rows merge per CDR3 protein into single entries with the most common DNA and genes. Here the sample has 300,000 to 400,000 distinct CDR3 sequences; 20% to 25% occur a single time. Jointly, the top ten make up about a sixth of the sample. The specimen was blood, either unsorted or a sorted T cell fraction (not recorded which). These receptors came from a male donor with ankylosing spondylitis.

This clonotype was picked up one time. This chain joins TRBV7-3 and TRBJ2-2, with D possibly TRBD2 on 6 matching bases. Germline-derived CDR1 and CDR2 are SGHTA and FQGTGA. The CDR3 consists of 15 residues. The V end lost 5 bases, the J end lost 3 bases, and 13 bases lay between the germline ends. The CDR3 DNA reads TGTGCCAGCAGCCAGGACTATTTCGACACCGGGGAGCTGTTTTTT. Protein sequence: CASSQDYFDTGELFF.

The CDR3, as DNA: TGTGCCAGCAGACCCCGGACTTCGAACACCGGGGAGCTGTTTTTT. It specifies CASRPRTSNTGELFF. This rearrangement joins TRBV2 to TRBJ2-2, with D perhaps matching TRBD2 (5 bases). Germline V lookup: CDR1 SNHLY, CDR2 FYNNEI. V lost 6 bases, J lost 0 bases, and 11 bases lay in between. The CDR3 runs 15 residues.

V and J are TRBV6-1 and TRBJ2-5; the D call may be TRBD1 or TRBD2 (5 bases each). This CDR3 region has 14 residues. V lost 4 bases, J lost 0 bases, and 9 bases lay in between. CDR1 is MNHNS, CDR2 SASEGT, per germline. The CDR3 nucleotides are TGTGCCAGCAGTGTGGGGGTAAACCAAGAGACCCAGTACTTC. It yields the protein CASSVGVNQETQYF.

This clonotype was seen only a few times. The chain recombines TRBV29-1 with TRBJ2-1; D is unresolved. The CDR3 runs to 13 residues. The V gene's germline CDR1 is SQVTM and CDR2 ANQGSEA. V shed 1 base and J shed 8 bases, with 12 bases lying between them. The CDR3 DNA follows: TGCAGCGTTGAAGGGCCCCCCCCCGATGAGCAGTTCTTC. This translates into CSVEGPPPDEQFF.

This clonotype was seen more than once but under ten times. The chain employs TRBV7-8 and TRBJ2-6; perhaps D is TRBD1 or TRBD2 (5 bases each). CDR3 length equals 19 residues. The V gene lost 0 bases and the J gene lost 9 bases, with 24 bases spanning the gap. In germline, CDR1 is SGHVS, CDR2 FQNEAQ. CDR3 region: CASSLALLGGRTSLNVLTF. DNA for the CDR3: TGTGCCAGCAGCTTAGCTCTCCTTGGGGGTAGGACGTCCCTCAACGTCCTGACTTTC.

The chain employs TRBV7-6 and TRBJ2-7, with D hard to call. The CDR3 has 15 amino acids. Between the trimmed V and J ends, which lost 5 bases and 2 bases, there was a span of 16 bases. Germline V gives CDR1 SGHVS, CDR2 FNYEAQ. This CDR3 reads CASSPTWAPTYEQYF. The CDR3 DNA reads as TGTGCCAGCAGCCCCACGTGGGCCCCGACCTACGAGCAGTACTTC.

In its sample, this clonotype was seen a few times. The chain employs TRBV4-3 and TRBJ2-1; D is possibly TRBD2 (6 bases). This CDR3 has 16 residues. V lost 4 bases to trimming and J lost 6 bases, with 19 bases between them. The germline V gene has CDR1 LGHNA and CDR2 YSLEER. This chain's CDR3 is CASSPYLQEGANEQFF. CDR3 nucleotide sequence: TGCGCCAGCAGCCCCTACCTCCAGGAGGGTGCCAATGAGCAGTTCTTC.

This clonotype was observed a handful of times. This chain links TRBV27 with TRBJ2-1, with D tentatively TRBD2 (6 bases). This CDR3 comprises 15 residues. V lost 1 base to trimming and J lost 8 bases, with 15 bases between them. Germline CDR1 MNHEY, CDR2 SMNVEV (reference sequence). The CDR3 DNA reads TGTGCCAGCAGTTTATATACGGGAGCGGCCGATGAGCAGTTCTTC. Amino acids: CASSLYTGAADEQFF.

The chain employs TRBV5-1 and TRBJ2-2, with no clear D. The germline gives CDR1 SGHRS, CDR2 YFSETQ. This CDR3 is built from 16 residues. Trimming cost V 0 bases and J 7 bases, with 16 bases left between them. The CDR3 coding sequence is TGCGCCAGCAGCTTGGGGGTCCTAGGAGCGATCGGGGAGCTGTTTTTT. Translation: CASSLGVLGAIGELFF.

This chain connects TRBV6-1 to TRBJ1-5; D possibly corresponds to TRBD1 (5 bases). Germline V gene data show CDR1 as MNHNS and CDR2 as SASEGT. The V end lost 6 bases, the J end lost 0 bases, and 12 bases lay between the germline ends. The CDR3 length is 15 residues. CDR3 bases: TGTGCCAGCAGCAGGGACTATCGTAGCAATCAGCCCCAGCATTTT. The encoded protein is CASSRDYRSNQPQHF.

The chain recombines TRBV11-1 with TRBJ2-7; D not resolved. CDR3 length: 14 residues. Trimming left V 5 bases short and J 7 bases short, with 18 bases between. In germline, CDR1 is SGHAT, CDR2 FQDESV (reference sequence). The CDR3, as DNA: TGTGCCAGCAGCCTCGACCCGACCCCGCGGGAGCAGTACTTC. As protein: CASSLDPTPREQYF. Together with reference TRBV11-1 and TRBJ2-7, the CDR3 gives the full variable domain: EAEVAQSPRYKITEKSQAVAFWCDPISGHATLYWYRQILGQGPELLVQFQDESVVDDSQLPKDRFSAERLKGVDSTLKIQPAELGDSAMYLCASSLDPTPREQYFGPGTRLTVT.

The chain carries TRBV6-2 or TRBV6-3 and TRBJ2-7; TRBD1 matches at 7 bases. V was pared by 7 bases and J by 6 bases, with 12 bases of the junction left unmatched. CDR3 length: 14 amino acids. Germline values: CDR1 MNHEY, CDR2 SVGEGT. Here the CDR3 DNA reads TGTGCCAGCACGAGAGGGGGCCCGGGAACCGAGCAGTACTTC. Protein product: CASTRGGPGTEQYF.

The genes are TRBV7-3 and TRBJ2-1; D ambiguous. Germline-derived CDR1 and CDR2 are SGHTA and FQGTGA. V lost 6 bases and J 6 bases, leaving 9 bases between the germline ends. This CDR3 contains 12 residues. The CDR3 loop is CASSLTFNEQFF. The CDR3 DNA reads TGTGCCAGCAGTCTGACTTTCAATGAGCAGTTCTTC.

This clonotype showed up many times. V and J are TRBV12-3 or TRBV12-4 and TRBJ2-3, with D perhaps given as TRBD1 or TRBD2 (5 bases each). V lost 3 bases and J 6 bases, leaving 16 bases between the germline ends. The CDR3 loop spans 15 amino acids. The CDR3: CASSFGRDDLDTQYF. The CDR3 bases are TGTGCCAGCAGTTTCGGCAGGGACGACCTGGATACGCAGTATTTT.

This clonotype has at least ten counts. The rearrangement links TRBV5-1 to TRBJ2-2; TRBD1 might be the D (6 bases). The germline V gene encodes CDR1 SGHRS and CDR2 YFSETQ. This CDR3 contains 13 residues. V gave up 4 bases and J gave up 5 bases, with 9 bases separating them. Here the CDR3 reads CASSAQGTGELFF. The CDR3 DNA sequence: TGCGCCAGCAGCGCCCAGGGGACCGGGGAGCTGTTTTTT.

The CDR3 bases are TGTGCCAGCAGCCCCGGACTAGCGGGAGAATGGGTAAACATTCAGTACTTC. Translation: CASSPGLAGEWVNIQYF. V usage is TRBV3-1 and J usage is TRBJ2-4; TRBD2 agrees at 13 bases. The V and J ends lost 4 bases and 6 bases, in that order; junction bases with no gene match: 9. The CDR3 spans 17 residues. The germline V gene has CDR1 LGHDT and CDR2 YNNKEL (reference sequence).

The chain carries TRBV9 and TRBJ2-1; 11 bases are a match to TRBD2. The CDR3 spans 16 residues. With V trimmed by 0 bases and J by 5 bases, 4 bases remained unmatched. Germline values: CDR1 SGDLS, CDR2 YYNGEE. CDR3 region: CASSVGLAGTDNEQFF. The CDR3 DNA is TGTGCCAGCAGCGTAGGACTAGCGGGAACAGACAATGAGCAGTTCTTC.

V gene TRBV9 combines with J gene TRBJ2-3, with unresolved D. Germline V lookup: CDR1 SGDLS, CDR2 YYNGEE. This CDR3 contains 14 residues. Trimming took off 0 bases at V and 4 bases at J, with 9 bases between the two ends. CDR3 DNA sequence: TGTGCCAGCAGCGTAGTCAGTTACGCAGATACGCAGTATTTT. Residues: CASSVVSYADTQYF.

The CDR3 nucleotides read TGTGCCGCGGGGACTGTAACCTACGAGCAGTACTTC. It codes for CAAGTVTYEQYF. The chain has TRBV28 and TRBJ2-7; D might be TRBD2 (6 bases). CDR3 length: 12 amino acids. Germline V lookup: CDR1 MDHEN, CDR2 SYDVKM. V was cut by 11 bases and J by 2 bases, with 13 bases left in between.

This clonotype has a handful of counts. The J gene is TRBJ2-1, the V gene TRBV7-2, with D hard to call. CDR1 is SGHTA and CDR2 is FQGNSA in the germline V gene. There are 11 residues in the CDR3. V lost 7 bases, J lost 9 bases, and 10 bases lay in between. CDR3 amino acids: CASIQAVEQFF. The DNA for the CDR3 is TGTGCCAGCATCCAGGCCGTTGAGCAGTTCTTC.

This clonotype was seen a few times. V usage is TRBV18 and J usage is TRBJ2-1, with 9 positions matching TRBD1. CDR3 length: 18 residues. J lost 6 bases, V lost 3 bases, and 15 bases had no gene match. The germline V gene encodes CDR1 KGHSH and CDR2 LQKENI. The CDR3 DNA reads TGTGCCAGCTCACCTGGGACAGGGAGACCGGGGAGTGTCAATGAGCAGTTCTTC. Translating it yields CASSPGTGRPGSVNEQFF.

This clonotype came up many times. The genes are TRBV27 and TRBJ2-3, with D tentatively TRBD2 (6 bases). Germline loops: CDR1 MNHEY, CDR2 SMNVEV (reference sequence). V gave up 2 bases and J gave up 6 bases, with 9 bases separating them. The CDR3 contains 13 residues. The CDR3 DNA sequence: TGTGCCAGCAGTTTAAGGAGGGATGATACGCAGTATTTT. Amino acids: CASSLRRDDTQYF.

This clonotype showed up just a few times. The chain joins TRBV6-6 to TRBJ2-7; no reliable D call. The CDR3 runs 13 residues. Trimming left V 10 bases short and J 1 base short, with 14 bases between. CDR1 MNHNY and CDR2 SVGAGI come from the germline V gene (reference sequence). CDR3 region: CATRRLRSYEQYF. Here the CDR3 DNA reads TGTGCCACCCGAAGGCTAAGATCCTACGAGCAGTACTTC.

The chain combines TRBV5-1 with TRBJ2-7; D ambiguous. Germline V gene data show CDR1 as SGHRS and CDR2 as YFSETQ. The length of the CDR3 is 12 residues. With 5 bases removed from V and 3 bases from J, the gap between germline ends came to 9 bases. CDR3: CASSEGYYEQYF. CDR3 DNA sequence: TGCGCCAGCAGTGAAGGGTACTACGAGCAGTACTTC.

The V and J genes are TRBV28 and TRBJ2-3, with 9 nucleotides matching TRBD2. With 5 bases clipped from V and 2 bases from J, the junction kept 14 bases outside the gene matches. The germline V gene has CDR1 MDHEN and CDR2 SYDVKM. The CDR3 covers 18 residues. The CDR3 nucleotides read TGTGCCAGCAGTCCCGCCGTGGTAGCGGGAGTCTCCACAGATACGCAGTATTTT. The encoded protein is CASSPAVVAGVSTDTQYF.

This chain uses TRBV7-8 with TRBJ1-1; tentatively, D is TRBD1 (5 bases). This CDR3 contains 15 residues. The V end lost 6 bases, the J end lost 4 bases, and 18 bases lay between the germline ends. Germline V lookup: CDR1 SGHVS, CDR2 FQNEAQ. The chain's CDR3 is CASRTGGRRVTEAFF. The CDR3 bases are TGTGCCAGCAGGACTGGAGGCCGCAGGGTCACTGAAGCTTTCTTT.

This clonotype was seen a handful of times. V gene TRBV29-1 combines with J gene TRBJ2-7; TRBD1 agrees at 7 bases. The germline gives CDR1 SQVTM, CDR2 ANQGSEA. This CDR3 comprises 13 residues. V gave up 3 bases and J gave up 3 bases; unmatched junction bases: 5. CDR3 nucleotides: TGCAGCGTTGATGCAGGGGGTTTCTACGAGCAGTACTTC. As protein: CSVDAGGFYEQYF.

This clonotype was seen only a few times. The CDR3 region has the DNA TGTGCCAGCAGCCCGCTTGAAGGGTTCAATCAGCCCCAGCATTTT. Translated: CASSPLEGFNQPQHF. The rearrangement uses TRBV7-8 and TRBJ1-5; D is ambiguous. This CDR3 contains 15 residues. Germline assignment: CDR1 SGHVS and CDR2 FQNEAQ. Trimming pared 5 bases from V and 3 bases from J, leaving 14 bases between.

This chain uses TRBV10-3 with TRBJ1-1; 7 bases map to TRBD1. V shed 4 bases, J shed 3 bases, and the junction held 2 bases outside the gene matches. CDR1 and CDR2 from the germline V gene are ENHRY and SYGVKD. The CDR3 extends over 13 amino acids. In nucleotides, the CDR3 is TGTGCCATCAGTGGTGACAGGGACACTGAAGCTTTCTTT. Translated, it gives CAISGDRDTEAFF.

This chain joins TRBV27 and TRBJ1-3; D may be TRBD1 (5 bases). CDR1 and CDR2 (germline): MNHEY, SMNVEV (reference sequence). V lost 0 bases to trimming and J lost 2 bases, with 11 bases between them. CDR3 length: 16 amino acids. The CDR3 is CASSLSGGLTGNTIYF. CDR3 DNA sequence: TGTGCCAGCAGTTTATCGGGGGGACTGACTGGAAACACCATATATTTT.